The rows below give T cell receptor beta chains drawn from one sample of a study of T cell responses to AZD1222 COVID-19 vaccine. Some clones are missing from TCRdb's copy, which holds only in-frame ones; the method was immunoSEQ multiplex PCR. The sample consists of about 160,000 clones, roughly nine tenths of them appearing once. This sample comprised peripheral blood, obtained on day 0 of AZD1222 vaccination. Source of these receptors: an adult in good health. CDR3s include the opening cysteine and the closing phenylalanine or tryptophan. Each record gives: clone size, J gene, D gene, V gene, CDR3 DNA, CDR3 protein. The D gene is left open where the match is weak. Clone size, where shown, is once, few, many, or a class for clones that have expanded.

.,TRBJ2-5,.,TRBV2,TGTGCCAGCAGCAGGGCTGGCGAGACCCAGTACTTC,CASSRAGETQYF
.,TRBJ1-1,.,TRBV27,TGTGCCAGCAGTCCTTGGGAGGGGGGCACTGAAGCTTTCTTT,CASSPWEGGTEAFF
.,TRBJ1-2,.,TRBV14,TGTGCCAGCAGCCAGGCCTTAGCAGGGGGCTACACCTTC,CASSQALAGGYTF
.,TRBJ1-2,.,TRBV27,TGTGCCAGCAGTAAAAGGACAGCGATATTGACTAACTATGGCTACACCTTC,CASSKRTAILTNYGYTF
.,TRBJ1-1,.,TRBV9,TGTGCCAGCAGCGTAGAACCTCGTAGCACTGAAGCTTTCTTT,CASSVEPRSTEAFF
.,TRBJ1-1,.,TRBV6-1,TGTGCCAGCAGTGAACAGGGAGGGTTTGACCTGTTTGAAGCTTTCTTT,CASSEQGGFDLFEAFF
.,TRBJ1-4,TRBD1,TRBV5-1,TGCGCCAGCAGCCCCCAGGGGGAGATTCGGGTTGGTGAAAAACTGTTTTTT,CASSPQGEIRVGEKLFF
.,TRBJ1-2,TRBD1,TRBV5-4,TGTGCCAGCAGCTCCGACAGGGGAATAAGTGGCTACACCTTC,CASSSDRGISGYTF
.,TRBJ1-3,.,TRBV28,TGTGCCAGCACCCCCCACCCCTCGGGCGACTCTGGAAACACCATATATTTT,CASTPHPSGDSGNTIYF
.,TRBJ2-7,.,TRBV16,TGTGCCAGCAGCCTTTGGAGGGGCGAGCAGTACTTC,CASSLWRGEQYF
.,TRBJ1-5,TRBD1,TRBV15,TGTGCCACCAGCAGAGACAGGGGGCACAATCAGCCCCAGCATTTT,CATSRDRGHNQPQHF
.,TRBJ1-2,.,TRBV2,TGTGCCAGCGCGCGAAGGGGATATGGCTACACCTTC,CASARRGYGYTF
.,TRBJ2-2,TRBD2,TRBV28,TGTGCCAGCAGTTTTTCCCCTCCGGGACTAGCGGGCGCCGGGGAGCTGTTTTTT,CASSFSPPGLAGAGELFF
once,TRBJ1-2,.,TRBV27,TGTGCCAGCAGTATCCTCGGGGGGCCGCCCTATGGCTACACCTTC,CASSILGGPPYGYTF
.,TRBJ2-2,.,TRBV27,TGTGCCAGCAGTCGATCCGGGGAGCTGTTTTTT,CASSRSGELFF
.,TRBJ1-1,.,TRBV6-5,TGTGCCAGCGTGTCTGGGCAGAACACTGAAGCTTTCTTT,CASVSGQNTEAFF
.,TRBJ1-3,.,TRBV10-2,TGCGCCAGCAGTGAACAAGCAAGAAACACCATATATTTT,CASSEQARNTIYF
.,TRBJ2-7,.,TRBV5-5,TGTGCCAGCAGCTTGGCGCGGACAGCGATATACGAGCAGTACTTC,CASSLARTAIYEQYF
.,TRBJ2-7,.,TRBV29-1,TGCAGCGTTGAAGACCTGTCGGAGCAGTACTTC,CSVEDLSEQYF
.,TRBJ1-1,TRBD1,TRBV19,TGTGCCAGTAGTCAACAGGGGTCGAACACTGAAGCTTTCTTT,CASSQQGSNTEAFF
.,TRBJ1-1,.,TRBV29-1,TGCAGCGTTGTGACGGCTGGCAACACTGAAGCTTTCTTT,CSVVTAGNTEAFF
once,TRBJ1-2,TRBD1,TRBV28,TGTGCCAGCAGTGATCCGGGACAGGGATGGAGAGGCTACACCTTC,CASSDPGQGWRGYTF
.,TRBJ1-3,.,TRBV11-2,TGTGCCAGCAGCTTAGCCGGGCTTGGGAACACCATATATTTT,CASSLAGLGNTIYF
.,TRBJ2-3,TRBD1,TRBV19,TGTGCCAGTAAATCCAAGGGACAGGCCACAGATACGCAGTATTTT,CASKSKGQATDTQYF
.,TRBJ1-2,.,TRBV7-9,TGTGCCAGCAGCCCAGGGGCCGCCTCCGTAACTTTCTATGGCTACACCTTC,CASSPGAASVTFYGYTF
once,TRBJ2-7,TRBD1,TRBV11-2,TGTGCCAGCAGCTTAGGGACAGGGTCGGGCTACGAGCAGTACTTC,CASSLGTGSGYEQYF
.,TRBJ2-7,.,TRBV27,TGTGCCAGCAGCCACGGGGGCGGGGGCTACGAGCAGTACTTC,CASSHGGGGYEQYF
.,TRBJ1-3,.,TRBV6-2/TRBV6-3,TGTGCCAGCAGACCTTCCGTTCTACTGGACTCTGGAAACACCATATATTTT,CASRPSVLLDSGNTIYF